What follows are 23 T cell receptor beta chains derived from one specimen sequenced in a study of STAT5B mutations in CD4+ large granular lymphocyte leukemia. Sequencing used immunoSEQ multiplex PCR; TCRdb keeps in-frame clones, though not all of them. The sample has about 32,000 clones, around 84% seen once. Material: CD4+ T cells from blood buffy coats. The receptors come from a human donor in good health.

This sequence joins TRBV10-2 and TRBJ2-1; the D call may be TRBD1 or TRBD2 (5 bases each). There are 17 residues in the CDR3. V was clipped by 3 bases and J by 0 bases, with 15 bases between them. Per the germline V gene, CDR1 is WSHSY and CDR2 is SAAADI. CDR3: CASSDLTGTGSYNEQFF. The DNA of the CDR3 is TGCGCCAGCAGTGACTTGACCGGGACCGGCTCCTACAATGAGCAGTTCTTC.

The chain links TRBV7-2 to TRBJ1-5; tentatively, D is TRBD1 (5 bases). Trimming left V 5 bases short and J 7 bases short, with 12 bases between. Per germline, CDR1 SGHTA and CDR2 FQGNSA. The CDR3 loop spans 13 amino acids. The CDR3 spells CASSPRDGQPQHF. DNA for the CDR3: TGTGCCAGCAGCCCCAGGGACGGGCAGCCCCAGCATTTT.

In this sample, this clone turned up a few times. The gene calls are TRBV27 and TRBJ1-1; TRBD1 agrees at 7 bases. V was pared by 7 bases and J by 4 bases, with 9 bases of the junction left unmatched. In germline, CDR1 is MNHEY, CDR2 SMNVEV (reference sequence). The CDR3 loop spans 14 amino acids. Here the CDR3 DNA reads TGTGCCAGCATCGCCAACAGGGGATCCACTGAAGCTTTCTTT. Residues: CASIANRGSTEAFF.

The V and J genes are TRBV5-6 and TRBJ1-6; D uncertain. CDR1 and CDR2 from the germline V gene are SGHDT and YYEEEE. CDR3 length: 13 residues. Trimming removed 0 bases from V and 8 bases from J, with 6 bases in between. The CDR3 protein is CASSLDPDSPLHF. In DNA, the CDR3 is TGTGCCAGCAGCTTGGACCCGGATTCACCCCTCCACTTT.

CDR3 protein: CASSLASGSGETQYF. As DNA, the CDR3 is TGTGCCAGCAGCTTGGCCAGCGGGAGTGGGGAGACCCAGTACTTC. This rearrangement joins TRBV5-4 to TRBJ2-5, with 8 positions matching TRBD2. The germline CDR1 and CDR2 sequences are SGHNT and YYREEE (reference sequence). There are 15 residues in the CDR3. J was trimmed by 5 bases and V by 0 bases; bases with no gene match: 6.

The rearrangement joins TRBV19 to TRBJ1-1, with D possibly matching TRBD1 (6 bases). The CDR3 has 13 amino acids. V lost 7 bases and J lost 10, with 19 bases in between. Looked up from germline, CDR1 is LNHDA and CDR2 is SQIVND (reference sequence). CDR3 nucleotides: TGTGCCAGTATTGGAAGGCGGGGGCGCGCAGCTTTCTTT. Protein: CASIGRRGRAAFF.

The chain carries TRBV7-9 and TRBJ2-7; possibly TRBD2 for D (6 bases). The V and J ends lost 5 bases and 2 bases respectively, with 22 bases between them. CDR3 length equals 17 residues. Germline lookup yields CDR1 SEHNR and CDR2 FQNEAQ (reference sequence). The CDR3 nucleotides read TGTGCCAGCAGCCCCCGCCTCGGGACTGCCGGGACCTACGAGCAGTACTTC. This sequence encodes CASSPRLGTAGTYEQYF.

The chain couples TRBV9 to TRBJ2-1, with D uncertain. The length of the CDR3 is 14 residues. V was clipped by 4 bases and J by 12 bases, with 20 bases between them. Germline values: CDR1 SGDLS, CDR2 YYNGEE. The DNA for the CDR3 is TGTGCCAGCAGCAAACAACCTGACTCTCAAATGCAGTTCTTC. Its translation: CASSKQPDSQMQFF.

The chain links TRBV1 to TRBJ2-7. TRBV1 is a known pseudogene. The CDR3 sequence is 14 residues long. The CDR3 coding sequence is TGCACCAGCAGCCAAGATCATGGATCCTACGAGCAGTACTTC. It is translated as CTSSQDHGSYEQYF.

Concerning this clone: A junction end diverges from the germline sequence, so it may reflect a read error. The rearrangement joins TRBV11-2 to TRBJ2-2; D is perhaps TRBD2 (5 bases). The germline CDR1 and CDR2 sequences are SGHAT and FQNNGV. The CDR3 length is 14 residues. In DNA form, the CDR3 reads TGTGCCAGCAGCTTAGATCTGCAGTCCGGGGAGTTGTTTTTT. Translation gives CASSLDLQSGELFF.

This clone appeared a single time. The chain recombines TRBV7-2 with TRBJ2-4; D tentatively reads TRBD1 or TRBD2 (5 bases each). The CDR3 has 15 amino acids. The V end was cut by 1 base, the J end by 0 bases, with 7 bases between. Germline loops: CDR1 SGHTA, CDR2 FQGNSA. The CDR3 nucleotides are TGTGCCAGCAGCTTAGTGGGGACAGCCAAAAACATTCAGTACTTC. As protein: CASSLVGTAKNIQYF.

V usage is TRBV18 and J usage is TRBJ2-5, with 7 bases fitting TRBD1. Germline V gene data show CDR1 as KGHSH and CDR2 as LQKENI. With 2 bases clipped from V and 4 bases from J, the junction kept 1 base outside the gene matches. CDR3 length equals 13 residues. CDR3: CASSPSGGETQYF. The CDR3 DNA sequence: TGTGCCAGCTCACCATCAGGGGGAGAGACCCAGTACTTC.

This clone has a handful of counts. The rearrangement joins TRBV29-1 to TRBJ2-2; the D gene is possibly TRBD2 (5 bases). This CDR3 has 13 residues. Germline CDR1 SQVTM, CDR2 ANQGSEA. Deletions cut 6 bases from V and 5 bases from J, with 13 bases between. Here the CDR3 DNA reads TGCAGCGTCCTACTAGATTCGACCGGGGAGCTGTTTTTT. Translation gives CSVLLDSTGELFF.

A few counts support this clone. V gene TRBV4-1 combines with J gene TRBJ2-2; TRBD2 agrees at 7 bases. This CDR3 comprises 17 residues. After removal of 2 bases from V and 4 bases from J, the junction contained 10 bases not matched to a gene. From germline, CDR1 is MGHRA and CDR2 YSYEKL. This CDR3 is CASSQPKTGTTTGELFF. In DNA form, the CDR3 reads TGCGCCAGCAGCCAACCCAAGACCGGGACTACCACCGGGGAGCTGTTTTTT.

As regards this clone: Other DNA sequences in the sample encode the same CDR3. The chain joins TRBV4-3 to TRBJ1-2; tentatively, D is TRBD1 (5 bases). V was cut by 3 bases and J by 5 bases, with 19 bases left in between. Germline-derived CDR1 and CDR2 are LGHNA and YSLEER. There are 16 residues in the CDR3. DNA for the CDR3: TGCGCCAGCAGCCAGGATCGGGGGGAGCGGGGATATGGCTACACCTTC. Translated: CASSQDRGERGYGYTF.

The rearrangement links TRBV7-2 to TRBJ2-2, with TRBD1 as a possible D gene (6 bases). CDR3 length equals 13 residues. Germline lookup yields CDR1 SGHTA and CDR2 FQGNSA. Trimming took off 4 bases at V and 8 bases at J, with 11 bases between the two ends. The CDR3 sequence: CASSWGRSGELFF. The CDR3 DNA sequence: TGTGCCAGCAGCTGGGGGCGTTCGGGGGAGCTGTTTTTT.

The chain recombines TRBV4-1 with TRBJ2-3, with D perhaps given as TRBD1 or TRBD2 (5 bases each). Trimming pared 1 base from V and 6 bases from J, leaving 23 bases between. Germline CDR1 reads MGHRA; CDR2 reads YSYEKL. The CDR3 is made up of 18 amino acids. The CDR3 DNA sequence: TGCGCCAGCAGCCAAGGGCCCCCGGGGCCCGAACTATGGGATACGCAGTATTTT. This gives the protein CASSQGPPGPELWDTQYF.

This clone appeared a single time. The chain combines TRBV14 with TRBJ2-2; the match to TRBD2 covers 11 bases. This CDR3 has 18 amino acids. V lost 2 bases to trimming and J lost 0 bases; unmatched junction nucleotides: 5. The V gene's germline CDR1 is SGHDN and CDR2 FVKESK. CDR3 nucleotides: TGTGCCAGCAGCCAATTCACTAGCGGGGGTTCGAACACCGGGGAGCTGTTTTTT. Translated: CASSQFTSGGSNTGELFF.

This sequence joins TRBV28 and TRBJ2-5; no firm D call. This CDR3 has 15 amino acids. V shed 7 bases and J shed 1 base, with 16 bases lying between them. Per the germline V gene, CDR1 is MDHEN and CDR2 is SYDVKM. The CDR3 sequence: CASTTPTLLQETQYF. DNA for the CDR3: TGTGCCAGCACAACGCCTACTCTCCTCCAAGAGACCCAGTACTTC.

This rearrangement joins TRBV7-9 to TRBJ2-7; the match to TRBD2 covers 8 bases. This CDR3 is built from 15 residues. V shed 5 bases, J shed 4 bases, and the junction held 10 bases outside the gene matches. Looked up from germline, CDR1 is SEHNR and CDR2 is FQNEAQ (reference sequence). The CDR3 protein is CASSEKAGVIYEQYF. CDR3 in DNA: TGTGCCAGCAGCGAAAAAGCGGGAGTGATTTACGAGCAGTACTTC. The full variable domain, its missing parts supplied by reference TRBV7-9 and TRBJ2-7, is DTGVSQNPRHKITKRGQNVTFRCDPISEHNRLYWYRQTLGQGPEFLTYFQNEAQLEKSRLLSDRFSAERPKGSFSTLEIQRTEQGDSAMYLCASSEKAGVIYEQYFGPGTRLTVT.

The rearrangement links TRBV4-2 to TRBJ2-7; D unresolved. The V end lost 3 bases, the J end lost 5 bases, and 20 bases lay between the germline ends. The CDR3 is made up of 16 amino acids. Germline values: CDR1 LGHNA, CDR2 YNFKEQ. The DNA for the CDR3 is TGTGCCAGCAGCCACCAAAACCGGGCAGGTAGGCACGAGCAGTACTTC. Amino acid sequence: CASSHQNRAGRHEQYF.

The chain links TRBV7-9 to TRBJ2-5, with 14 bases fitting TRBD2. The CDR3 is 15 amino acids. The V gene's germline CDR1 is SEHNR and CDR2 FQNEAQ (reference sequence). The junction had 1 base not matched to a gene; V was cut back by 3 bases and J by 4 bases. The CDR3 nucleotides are TGTGCCAGCAGCTTTGGGACTAGCGGGGGAGAGACCCAGTACTTC. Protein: CASSFGTSGGETQYF.

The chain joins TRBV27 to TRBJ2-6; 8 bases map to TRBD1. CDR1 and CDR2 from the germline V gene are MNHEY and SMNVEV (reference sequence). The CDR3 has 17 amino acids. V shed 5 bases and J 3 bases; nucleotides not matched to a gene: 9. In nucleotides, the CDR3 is TGTGCCAGCAGTCTTGGACAGGGTTTGTTTGGGGCCAACGTCCTGACTTTC. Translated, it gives CASSLGQGLFGANVLTF.